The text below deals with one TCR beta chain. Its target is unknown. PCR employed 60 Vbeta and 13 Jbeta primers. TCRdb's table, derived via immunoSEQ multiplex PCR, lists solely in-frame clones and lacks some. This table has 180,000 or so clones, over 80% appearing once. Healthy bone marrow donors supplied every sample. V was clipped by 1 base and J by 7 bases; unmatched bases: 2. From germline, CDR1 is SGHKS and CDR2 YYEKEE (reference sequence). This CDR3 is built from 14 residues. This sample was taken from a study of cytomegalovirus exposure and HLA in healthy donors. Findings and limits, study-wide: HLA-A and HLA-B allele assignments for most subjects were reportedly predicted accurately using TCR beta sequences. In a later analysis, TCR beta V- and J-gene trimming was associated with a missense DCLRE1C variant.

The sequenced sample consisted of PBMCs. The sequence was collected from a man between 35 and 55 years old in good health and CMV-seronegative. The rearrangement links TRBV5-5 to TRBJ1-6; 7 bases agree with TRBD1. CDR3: CASSLTGENSPLHF. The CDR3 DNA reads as TGTGCCAGCAGCTTGACAGGGGAAAATTCACCCCTCCACTTT.